The entry that follows covers one T cell receptor (beta chain) sequence. Repertoires were generated with immunoSEQ multiplex PCR, while TCRdb's copy carries only in-frame clones and drops some. In the table there are some 62,000 clones, over 75% of which are singletons. The data belong to a study of technical replicates of blood from a few donors. V dropped 5 bases and J dropped 9; count of bases not matched to a gene: 11. Germline V gene sequence: CDR1 SGHTA, CDR2 FQGTGA. The CDR3 loop spans 14 amino acids. The TCR comes from a human donor in good health. Some clones in this sample may be carry-over from other donors' samples. The sequenced material came from PBMCs. This chain connects TRBV7-3 to TRBJ2-5, with 8 bases identical to TRBD2. CDR3: CASSPLSGGLAQYF. Written as DNA, the CDR3 is TGTGCCAGCAGCCCATTGTCGGGGGGACTAGCCCAGTACTTC. Combining the CDR3 with reference TRBV7-3 and TRBJ2-5 gives the whole variable domain GAGVSQTPSNKVTEKGKYVELRCDPISGHTALYWYRQSLGQGPEFLIYFQGTGAADDSGLPNDRFFAVRPEGSVSTLKIQRTERGDSAVYLCASSPLSGGLAQYFGPGTRLLVL.